Each of the 15 T cell receptor beta chains below was sequenced from the same sample in a study of CD4+ T cells in melanoma. Profiled with immunoSEQ multiplex PCR; TCRdb holds only in-frame clones, not every one. Of 13,000 or so clones listed, 68% are singletons. Material for sequencing was cells from a culture (not recorded whether cultured in vitro). All receptors come from a human donor with melanoma.

CDR3 amino acids: CASSRIPTGATNEKLFF. CDR3 nucleotide sequence: TGTGCCAGCAGCAGAATACCGACAGGGGCAACTAATGAAAAACTGTTTTTT. This sequence joins TRBV4-2 and TRBJ1-4; 8 bases line up with TRBD1. Germline CDR1 LGHNA, CDR2 YNFKEQ. This CDR3 region has 17 residues. V was pared by 5 bases and J by 0 bases, with 8 bases of the junction left unmatched.

The chain has TRBV9 and TRBJ2-3, with 7 bases lining up with TRBD1. Germline V gives CDR1 SGDLS, CDR2 YYNGEE. The CDR3 totals 13 residues. Unmatched junction bases numbered 6, after V lost 3 bases and J lost 8 bases. In DNA form, the CDR3 reads TGTGCCAGCAGCGGCAGTACAGGGGTTACGCAGTATTTT. Its protein is CASSGSTGVTQYF. Full variable domain (outside the CDR3, taken from reference TRBV9 and TRBJ2-3): DSGVTQTPKHLITATGQRVTLRCSPRSGDLSVYWYQQSLDQGLQFLIQYYNGEERAKGNILERFSAQQFPDLHSELNLSSLELGDSALYFCASSGSTGVTQYFGPGTRLTVL.

In this sample, this clone turned up a few times. The V call is TRBV5-1, the J call TRBJ1-1; no definite D call. Trimming shortened V by 2 bases and J by 10 bases, and 12 bases separated the two germline ends. The V gene's germline CDR1 is SGHRS and CDR2 YFSETQ. CDR3 length equals 12 residues. CDR3 in amino acids: CASSFEGIGAFF. DNA of the CDR3: TGCGCCAGCAGCTTTGAAGGGATAGGAGCTTTCTTT.

V is TRBV19 and J is TRBJ1-5, with a weak D call TRBD1 (5 bases). CDR1 is LNHDA and CDR2 is SQIVND in the germline V gene (reference sequence). Trimming removed 5 bases at V and 4 bases at J, with 9 bases between. This CDR3 spans 13 amino acids. The CDR3 here is CASSVRGNQPQHF. The CDR3 DNA follows: TGTGCCAGTAGTGTTCGGGGGAATCAGCCCCAGCATTTT.

V gene TRBV7-2 combines with J gene TRBJ2-5; TRBD2 aligns across 15 bases. Germline assignment: CDR1 SGHTA and CDR2 FQGNSA. The CDR3 extends over 18 amino acids. V was pared by 1 base and J by 5 bases, with 8 bases of the junction left unmatched. CDR3 residues: CASSLGTSGGATRETQYF. In DNA, the CDR3 is TGTGCCAGCAGCTTAGGGACTAGCGGGGGGGCAACCCGGGAGACCCAGTACTTC.

DNA of the CDR3: TGTGCCAGTAGTATAGGGTACTCCTACGAGCAGTACTTC. Residues: CASSIGYSYEQYF. The J gene is TRBJ2-7, the V gene TRBV19; D uncertain. V was clipped by 1 base and J by 0 bases, with 4 bases between them. The V gene's germline CDR1 is LNHDA and CDR2 SQIVND (reference sequence). The CDR3 extends over 13 amino acids. The full variable domain, in which reference TRBV19 and TRBJ2-7 provide the parts outside the CDR3, is DGGITQSPKYLFRKEGQNVTLSCEQNLNHDAMYWYRQDPGQGLRLIYYSQIVNDFQKGDIAEGYSVSREKKESFPLTVTSAQKNPTAFYLCASSIGYSYEQYFGPGTRLTVT.

The chain carries TRBV4-1 and TRBJ1-6; D may be TRBD1 (5 bases). V gave up 4 bases and J gave up 10 bases, with 20 bases separating them. This CDR3 has 16 amino acids. Germline CDR1 MGHRA, CDR2 YSYEKL. The CDR3 DNA follows: TGCGCCAGCAGCCCCCCCCAAGCGCCAGGGAGGTCACCCCTCCACTTT. Amino acid sequence: CASSPPQAPGRSPLHF.

V usage is TRBV10-3 and J usage is TRBJ1-5; tentative D call: TRBD1 (6 bases). This CDR3 is built from 17 residues. Between the trimmed V and J ends, which lost 8 bases and 2 bases, there was a span of 22 bases. Germline V lookup: CDR1 ENHRY, CDR2 SYGVKD. The CDR3 spells CAIGRTAGGGGNQPQHF. For the CDR3, the DNA is TGTGCCATCGGCCGGACAGCGGGTGGGGGTGGCAATCAGCCCCAGCATTTT.

The gene calls are TRBV4-1 and TRBJ1-4; the match to TRBD1 covers 10 bases. The ends lost 1 base at V and 7 bases at J; junction bases unmatched: 3. This CDR3 spans 15 amino acids. Germline V lookup: CDR1 MGHRA, CDR2 YSYEKL. CDR3 sequence reads: CASSQVGQGPEKLFF. DNA of the CDR3: TGCGCCAGCAGCCAAGTGGGACAGGGGCCTGAAAAACTGTTTTTT.

This clone was seen only a few times. The V and J genes are TRBV5-4 and TRBJ1-4, with 9 bases aligning to TRBD1. From germline, CDR1 is SGHNT and CDR2 YYREEE (reference sequence). Unmatched junction bases numbered 8, after V lost 9 bases and J lost 5 bases. The CDR3 is 14 amino acids. The CDR3 DNA reads as TGTGCCACCGGGCCGGGACAGGGAAATGAAAAACTGTTTTTT. It translates to CATGPGQGNEKLFF. Complete variable domain (other parts from reference TRBV5-4 and TRBJ1-4): ETGVTQSPTHLIKTRGQQVTLRCSSQSGHNTVSWYQQALGQGPQFIFQYYREEENGRGNFPPRFSGLQFPNYSSELNVNALELDDSALYLCATGPGQGNEKLFFGSGTQLSVL.

This clone appeared a single time. The V gene is TRBV6-6, the J gene TRBJ2-1; D remains unclear. Trimming stripped 4 bases from V and 4 bases from J, with 8 bases between. The CDR3 covers 13 residues. Germline CDR1 reads MNHNY; CDR2 reads SVGAGI (reference sequence). The CDR3 is CASSSGRYNEQFF. In nucleotides, the CDR3 is TGTGCCAGCAGTTCCGGACGTTACAATGAGCAGTTCTTC.

V and J are TRBV5-1 and TRBJ2-7; D unclear. Trimming took 0 bases from V and 1 from J, leaving 14 bases between them. CDR3 length: 16 residues. CDR1 and CDR2 (germline): SGHRS, YFSETQ. For the CDR3, the DNA is TGCGCCAGCAGCTTGGAGGTCGGATTCGGTTCCTACGAGCAGTACTTC. It is translated as CASSLEVGFGSYEQYF.

This chain connects TRBV10-2 to TRBJ2-2; D is perhaps TRBD1 or TRBD2 (5 bases each). The germline V and J ends were trimmed by 7 bases and 2 bases, with 17 bases remaining between them. Germline lookup yields CDR1 WSHSY and CDR2 SAAADI. The CDR3 length is 16 residues. CDR3 protein: CASTQAPRGNTGELFF. CDR3 nucleotide sequence: TGCGCCAGCACCCAGGCCCCGAGGGGCAACACCGGGGAGCTGTTTTTT.

V gene TRBV2 combines with J gene TRBJ1-3, with D possibly matching TRBD1 (5 bases). There are 14 residues in the CDR3. Germline-derived CDR1 and CDR2 are SNHLY and FYNNEI. Trimming left V 3 bases short and J 2 bases short, with 8 bases between. The CDR3 DNA reads TGTGCCAGCAGTGAGCCCAGGGCTGGAAACACCATATATTTT. Translated, it gives CASSEPRAGNTIYF. The full variable domain, rest sourced from reference TRBV2 and TRBJ1-3, is EPEVTQTPSHQVTQMGQEVILRCVPISNHLYFYWYRQILGQKVEFLVSFYNNEISEKSEIFDDQFSVERPDGSNFTLKIRSTKLEDSAMYFCASSEPRAGNTIYFGEGSWLTVV.

This clone appeared once. The V gene is TRBV29-1, the J gene TRBJ2-7; TRBD1 might be the D (6 bases). Germline assignment: CDR1 SQVTM and CDR2 ANQGSEA. This CDR3 is built from 13 residues. Trimming cost V 6 bases and J 2 bases, with 14 bases left between them. The CDR3 bases are TGCAGCGTGGGGTTGACAGGTACCTACGAGCAGTACTTC. Its protein product is CSVGLTGTYEQYF.